This T cell receptor beta chain is drawn from a study of T cells in Graves' hyperthyroidism and ophthalmopathy. Per germline, CDR1 MDHEN and CDR2 SYDVKM. This CDR3 comprises 17 residues. V was pared by 8 bases and J by 0 bases, with 20 bases between. Many counts were recorded for this clonotype. The antigen is undetermined. Researchers took RNA transcripts and amplified the TCR beta CDR3 regions from them. The TCR CDR3 first-round RT-PCR relied on the HTBI primer set. TCRdb passed the multiplex PCR reads through MiXCR, listing each CDR3 protein once. The sample lists around 600,000 distinct CDR3 sequences, more than 12% occurring once. Points from the study as a whole: Ophthalmopathy prediction by the model preceded onset by a median approximately 6.1 months.

Sequenced: blood. The TCR comes from a woman aged 45 to 65 with Graves' ophthalmopathy. The chain employs TRBV28 and TRBJ2-1; D might be TRBD2 (5 bases). The CDR3 DNA sequence: TGTGCCAGCCAGCCCAGCGGTATAAGGAGCTCCTACAATGAGCAGTTCTTC. It yields the protein CASQPSGIRSSYNEQFF. The whole variable domain, filled in from reference TRBV28 and TRBJ2-1, reads DVKVTQSSRYLVKRTGEKVFLECVQDMDHENMFWYRQDPGLGLRLIYFSYDVKMKEKGDIPEGYSVSREKKERFSLILESASTNQTSMYLCASQPSGIRSSYNEQFFGPGTRLTVL.